The 21 T cell receptor beta chains below all came from one sample that was sequenced in a study of identical twins. TCRdb analysed the 5' RACE reads with MiXCR anew, one entry per CDR3 protein. The repertoire holds around 500,000 distinct CDR3 sequences, with 13% to 15% as singletons. The sample was also linked to a second study, of yellow fever vaccine responses in identical twins.

Material: CD4+ T cells sorted from blood. These receptors originate from a woman younger than 30 in good health.

This clonotype turned up a few times. The chain carries TRBV24-1 and TRBJ2-3; D not certain. This CDR3 spans 16 amino acids. Trimming removed 1 base at V and 1 base at J, with 11 bases between. The V gene's germline CDR1 is KGHDR and CDR2 SFDVKD. The CDR3 loop reads CATSDFGYEGTDTQYF. The CDR3 DNA is TGTGCCACCAGTGATTTCGGTTACGAGGGCACAGATACGCAGTATTTT.

Many counts were recorded for this clonotype. The chain employs TRBV5-1 and TRBJ2-7; TRBD1 matches at 10 bases. Germline-derived CDR1 and CDR2 are SGHRS and YFSETQ. Unmatched junction bases numbered 6, after V lost 3 bases and J lost 0 bases. The CDR3 spans 16 residues. CDR3 protein: CASSSGTGVSSYEQYF. The CDR3 DNA reads as TGCGCCAGCAGCTCCGGGACAGGGGTGAGCTCCTACGAGCAGTACTTC.

The table lists this clonotype with a few counts. V and J are TRBV5-1 and TRBJ2-5, with 12 bases that match TRBD2. V lost 1 base, J lost 1 base, and 2 bases stayed unmatched. CDR1 SGHRS and CDR2 YFSETQ come from the germline V gene. The CDR3 consists of 16 residues. CDR3 in amino acids: CASSLLGLAGQETQYF. CDR3 DNA sequence: TGCGCCAGCAGCTTGCTGGGACTAGCGGGCCAAGAGACCCAGTACTTC.

This clonotype has more than one count but fewer than ten. The V gene is TRBV7-9, the J gene TRBJ2-1, with 8 bases lining up with TRBD2. With 1 base clipped from V and 7 bases from J, the junction kept 3 bases outside the gene matches. The CDR3 sequence is 14 residues long. CDR1 SEHNR and CDR2 FQNEAQ come from the germline V gene (reference sequence). The CDR3 DNA follows: TGTGCCAGCAGCTTAGGGACTAGCTGGAATGAGCAGTTCTTC. It translates to CASSLGTSWNEQFF.

The chain uses TRBV6-6 and TRBJ2-7, with unresolved D. V dropped 7 bases and J dropped 0 bases, with 10 bases sitting between them. This CDR3 has 13 residues. The germline CDR1 and CDR2 sequences are MNHNY and SVGAGI (reference sequence). The CDR3 DNA is TGTGCCAGCAACGGACCTCCCTCCTACGAGCAGTACTTC. It translates to CASNGPPSYEQYF.

Only a few counts were recorded for this clonotype. The chain couples TRBV15 to TRBJ1-6; 7 bases line up with TRBD1. Germline V gene data show CDR1 as LNHNV and CDR2 as YYDKDF (reference sequence). The CDR3 is made up of 18 amino acids. V lost 0 bases to trimming and J lost 1 base; unmatched junction nucleotides: 6. CDR3 amino acids: CATSRDLAGGSYNSPLHF. The CDR3 DNA sequence: TGTGCCACCAGCAGAGATCTGGCAGGGGGGTCCTATAATTCACCCCTCCACTTT.

This clonotype came up a few times. The chain carries TRBV28 and TRBJ1-2, with D uncertain. V lost 6 bases and J 4 bases, leaving 18 bases between the germline ends. This CDR3 region has 15 residues. Germline assignment: CDR1 MDHEN and CDR2 SYDVKM. CDR3: CASRPGRWIVYGYTF. For the CDR3, the DNA is TGTGCCAGCAGGCCCGGGAGATGGATAGTCTATGGCTACACCTTC.

The CDR3: CASSQDTWGSYEQYF. DNA of the CDR3: TGCGCCAGCAGCCAGGATACATGGGGCTCCTACGAGCAGTACTTC. The genes are TRBV4-3 and TRBJ2-7; D gene uncertain. The CDR3 extends over 15 amino acids. Trimming shortened V by 3 bases and J by 0 bases, and 12 bases separated the two germline ends. Germline CDR1 reads LGHNA; CDR2 reads YSLEER.

This clonotype was picked up many times. The gene calls are TRBV5-1 and TRBJ2-1, with TRBD2 matching 11 bases. The CDR3 sequence is 15 residues long. Germline V gene data show CDR1 as SGHRS and CDR2 as YFSETQ. V lost 5 bases and J lost 8; bases outside the gene matches: 9. For the CDR3, the DNA is TGCGCCAGCAGGATAGCGGGGGGGTTCAGTGATGAGCAGTTCTTC. Translation gives CASRIAGGFSDEQFF.

This clonotype was observed many times. The rearrangement links TRBV27 to TRBJ2-1, with 13 nucleotides matching TRBD2. The J segment lost 9 bases and the V segment lost 4 bases, leaving 9 bases of the junction unmatched. The CDR3 spans 16 residues. CDR1 and CDR2 (germline): MNHEY, SMNVEV (reference sequence). The CDR3 sequence: CASSSPTSGRPSEQFF. The CDR3 DNA reads as TGTGCCAGCAGTTCCCCGACTAGCGGGAGGCCCAGTGAGCAGTTCTTC.

This clonotype was seen a handful of times. V and J are TRBV5-1 and TRBJ1-2, with 7 positions matching TRBD1. The germline gives CDR1 SGHRS, CDR2 YFSETQ. V gave up 4 bases and J gave up 8 bases; unmatched junction bases: 23. The CDR3 extends over 18 amino acids. The DNA of the CDR3 is TGCGCCAGCAGCCACCCGAATTTAGGACAGGAAAGCCTCTACGGCTACACCTTC. Translating it yields CASSHPNLGQESLYGYTF.

The gene calls are TRBV20-1 and TRBJ2-3; 8 nucleotides align to TRBD2. CDR1 and CDR2 from the germline V gene are DFQATT and SNEGSKA (reference sequence). V dropped 3 bases and J dropped 2; count of bases not matched to a gene: 16. This CDR3 comprises 18 residues. CDR3 sequence (DNA): TGCAGTGCTAGCCCGCCGGGGGGGATTAGCGGAAACACAGATACGCAGTATTTT. It encodes CSASPPGGISGNTDTQYF.

The genes are TRBV14 and TRBJ2-3; D not resolved. This CDR3 region has 13 residues. Trimming left V 0 bases short and J 4 bases short, with 5 bases between. Germline-derived CDR1 and CDR2 are SGHDN and FVKESK. CDR3 nucleotide sequence: TGTGCCAGCAGCCAAGATCGCTCAGATACGCAGTATTTT. This sequence encodes CASSQDRSDTQYF.

This clonotype has a handful of counts. Mismatch with germline at one junction end may stem from a read error. The chain couples TRBV5-1 to TRBJ2-5, with 14 bases matching TRBD2. The CDR3 sequence is 21 residues long. Germline CDR1 SGHRS, CDR2 YFSETQ. Here the CDR3 reads CASSPWTGGTSGRTNQESQYF. In DNA form, the CDR3 reads TGCGCCAGCAGCCCTTGGACAGGGGGGACTAGCGGGAGAACTAACCAAGAGAGCCAGTACTTC.

This clonotype appeared a few times. The chain is built from TRBV28 and TRBJ2-7, with D possibly being TRBD2 (5 bases). CDR1 and CDR2 from the germline V gene are MDHEN and SYDVKM. Trimming removed 5 bases at V and 1 base at J, with 15 bases between. The length of the CDR3 is 15 residues. The CDR3 protein is CASSPPGSKSYEQYF. Here the CDR3 DNA reads TGTGCCAGCAGTCCTCCGGGATCAAAGTCCTACGAGCAGTACTTC. Supplemented by reference TRBV28 and TRBJ2-7, the full variable domain reads DVKVTQSSRYLVKRTGEKVFLECVQDMDHENMFWYRQDPGLGLRLIYFSYDVKMKEKGDIPEGYSVSREKKERFSLILESASTNQTSMYLCASSPPGSKSYEQYFGPGTRLTVT.

This clonotype was detected a few times. This chain uses TRBV20-1 with TRBJ2-3; 8 nucleotides align to TRBD2. V lost 4 bases, J lost 3 bases, and 6 bases stayed unmatched. Germline V gene sequence: CDR1 DFQATT, CDR2 SNEGSKA (reference sequence). The length of the CDR3 is 14 residues. CDR3 in amino acids: CSAITSGSTDTQYF. The CDR3 DNA reads as TGCAGTGCTATAACTAGCGGTTCAACAGATACGCAGTATTTT.

The genes are TRBV20-1 and TRBJ2-3; 7 bases are a match to TRBD2. Losses at the gene ends were 6 bases for V and 1 base for J; bases not matched to a gene: 4. The CDR3 has 13 residues. CDR1 is DFQATT, CDR2 SNEGSKA, per germline (reference sequence). Here the CDR3 reads CSASGDRTDTQYF. The CDR3 nucleotides are TGCAGTGCCAGCGGGGACCGCACAGATACGCAGTATTTT.

V usage is TRBV20-1 and J usage is TRBJ2-7; 8 positions agree with TRBD2. Germline V CDR1 and CDR2: DFQATT, SNEGSKA (reference sequence). After removal of 1 base from V and 3 bases from J, the junction contained 8 bases not matched to a gene. This CDR3 contains 15 residues. The CDR3 bases are TGCAGTGCTAGAGGGGTACGGGAGGGCCTCTACGAGCAGTACTTC. Translation: CSARGVREGLYEQYF.

In its sample, this clonotype was seen many times. This sequence joins TRBV7-2 and TRBJ1-5, with D uncertain. Germline lookup yields CDR1 SGHTA and CDR2 FQGNSA. Trimming pared 2 bases from V and 0 bases from J, leaving 11 bases between. This CDR3 contains 16 residues. The CDR3 sequence: CASSLKHAASNQPQHF. CDR3 in DNA: TGTGCCAGCAGCTTAAAACACGCGGCTAGCAATCAGCCCCAGCATTTT.

A few counts support this clonotype. The chain links TRBV3-1 to TRBJ2-3, with D possibly being TRBD1 (6 bases). CDR3 size: 15 residues. CDR1 is LGHDT, CDR2 YNNKEL, per germline (reference sequence). Trimming took 4 bases from V and 0 from J, leaving 11 bases between them. DNA for the CDR3: TGTGCCAGCAGCCCTACGGACAGTAGCACAGATACGCAGTATTTT. It is translated as CASSPTDSSTDTQYF.

In its sample, this clonotype was seen a few times. This chain links TRBV5-1 with TRBJ2-3; 11 positions agree with TRBD2. Germline V lookup: CDR1 SGHRS, CDR2 YFSETQ. The CDR3 spans 15 residues. The V gene end was trimmed by 4 bases and the J gene end by 5 bases; junction bases not matched to a gene: 6. The chain's CDR3 is CASSLTSGRGDTQYF. For the CDR3, the DNA is TGCGCCAGCAGCCTAACTAGCGGGAGAGGAGATACGCAGTATTTT.